Listed below are T cell receptor beta chains from one sample, sequenced in a study of shared clonotypes between healthy human individuals. TCRdb keeps only in-frame clones here, not all; method: immunoSEQ multiplex PCR. The table has 1.5 million to 2.5 million clones, about 94% seen once. Sequencing input: naive CD8+ T cells sorted from blood. These receptor sequences come from a man between 18 and 29 years old in good health. Both conserved end residues are part of each CDR3. A D gene is named only where the DNA matches it firmly. Clone size is stated in some rows and not others, as once, few, many or a class when expanded.

CASSLAHRDEQYF,TGTGCCAGCAGCTTGGCCCATCGGGACGAGCAGTACTTC,NA,TRBV5-5,TRBJ2-7,NA
CASSSGVSTDTQYF,TGTGCCAGCAGTTCCGGGGTTAGCACAGATACGCAGTATTTT,NA,TRBV27,TRBJ2-3,NA
CASSPPGLLLEQFF,TGTGCCAGCAGCCCGCCGGGACTGCTACTAGAGCAGTTCTTC,NA,TRBV11-2,TRBJ2-1,NA
CASSYSQGTGRYEQYF,TGTGCCAGCAGTTACTCCCAGGGGACAGGGAGGTACGAGCAGTACTTC,TRBD1,TRBV6-5,TRBJ2-7,once
CASSRDRADEQYF,TGTGCCAGCAGCCGGGACAGGGCCGACGAGCAGTACTTC,TRBD1,TRBV5-4,TRBJ2-7,NA
CASGQGGLEQYF,TGTGCCTCAGGGCAGGGGGGCCTCGAGCAGTACTTC,NA,TRBV19,TRBJ2-7,once
CASRLAGGPGELFF,TGTGCCAGTAGACTAGCGGGAGGGCCCGGGGAGCTGTTTTTT,TRBD2,TRBV27,TRBJ2-2,few
CAWSEGAGYTF,TGTGCCTGGTCCGAAGGGGCCGGCTACACCTTC,NA,TRBV30,TRBJ1-2,once
CASSPRDRGNSNYGYTF,TGTGCCAGCAGCCCCCGGGACAGGGGTAATTCTAACTATGGCTACACCTTC,NA,TRBV21-1,TRBJ1-2,NA
CASSLSGRGYEQYF,TGTGCCAGCAGCTTGTCAGGGAGAGGATACGAGCAGTACTTC,NA,TRBV5-8,TRBJ2-7,NA
CASSVGLAEWGTQYF,TGTGCCAGCAGTGTAGGACTAGCGGAGTGGGGGACCCAGTACTTC,TRBD2,TRBV2,TRBJ2-5,NA
CASSQDGGTAFYEQYF,TGCGCCAGCAGCCAAGATGGCGGGACCGCGTTCTACGAGCAGTACTTC,NA,TRBV4-1,TRBJ2-7,NA
CAIASGRGLSYEQYF,TGTGCCATCGCTAGCGGGAGGGGTCTTTCCTACGAGCAGTACTTC,TRBD2,TRBV10-3,TRBJ2-7,NA
CASSLGRLPQNIQYF,TGTGCCAGCAGCTTAGGTAGACTCCCCCAAAACATTCAGTACTTC,NA,TRBV7-2,TRBJ2-4,NA
CASSDPDFSSYEQYF,TGTGCCAGCAGTGATCCCGACTTTAGCTCCTACGAGCAGTACTTC,NA,TRBV25-1,TRBJ2-7,NA
CASSIVGSDTQYF,TGTGCCAGTAGTATAGTGGGGTCGGATACGCAGTATTTT,NA,TRBV19,TRBJ2-3,once
CSVPTDSEAFF,TGCAGCGTCCCGACGGATTCTGAAGCTTTCTTT,NA,TRBV29-1,TRBJ1-1,NA
CASSQDAAGAPQREQYF,TGCGCCAGCAGCCAAGATGCGGCAGGGGCCCCCCAACGAGAGCAGTACTTC,NA,TRBV4-3,TRBJ2-7,NA
CASSQEAGNTGELFF,TGCGCCAGCAGCCAAGAGGCGGGGAACACCGGGGAGCTGTTTTTT,NA,TRBV4-3,TRBJ2-2,once
CASSSEKGEGESPLHF,TGTGCCAGCAGTTCCGAAAAAGGGGAGGGGGAATCACCCCTCCACTTT,NA,TRBV27,TRBJ1-6,NA
CASSQEEDSYQETQYF,TGCGCCAGCAGCCAAGAGGAGGATTCGTACCAAGAGACCCAGTACTTC,NA,TRBV4-1,TRBJ2-5,NA
CASSYSVGNNQPQHF,TGTGCCAGCAGTTACTCGGTCGGGAACAATCAGCCCCAGCATTTT,NA,TRBV6-5,TRBJ1-5,NA
CASSEFPGANVLTF,TGTGCCAGCAGTGAATTCCCTGGGGCCAACGTCCTGACTTTC,NA,TRBV6-4,TRBJ2-6,NA
CASSPRDVGIVGEQYF,TGTGCCAGCAGCCCAAGAGATGTGGGCATTGTGGGCGAGCAGTACTTC,NA,TRBV11-2,TRBJ2-7,NA
CASSKTGTTDTQYF,TGTGCCAGCAGTAAGACAGGGACGACAGATACGCAGTATTTT,TRBD1,TRBV2,TRBJ2-3,NA
CASSTFDRGANTGELFF,TGTGCCAGCAGCACCTTCGACAGGGGGGCGAACACCGGGGAGCTGTTTTTT,TRBD1,TRBV5-4,TRBJ2-2,NA
CASSYGIMNTEAFF,TGTGCCAGCAGCTACGGGATCATGAACACTGAAGCTTTCTTT,NA,TRBV28,TRBJ1-1,once
CASSSRTVLGDSPLHF,TGTGCCAGCAGCTCGCGGACAGTCCTAGGCGATTCACCCCTCCACTTT,NA,TRBV28,TRBJ1-6,NA
CASSLRGGEEAFF,TGCGCCAGCAGCCTCCGAGGGGGGGAAGAAGCTTTCTTT,NA,TRBV4-1,TRBJ1-1,NA
CASSLRGANTEAFF,TGCGCCAGCAGCTTACGGGGAGCGAACACTGAAGCTTTCTTT,NA,TRBV5-1,TRBJ1-1,once
CASSLQGVSYNEQFF,TGTGCCAGCAGCCTCCAGGGGGTCTCCTACAATGAGCAGTTCTTC,TRBD1,TRBV28,TRBJ2-1,NA
CASSQLPGGLNTEAFF,TGCGCCAGCAGCCAGCTACCAGGGGGCCTGAACACTGAAGCTTTCTTT,TRBD1,TRBV4-1,TRBJ1-1,NA
CASTPGQGDWSYNEQFF,TGCGCCTCGACTCCGGGACAGGGAGATTGGTCCTACAATGAGCAGTTCTTC,TRBD1,TRBV4-1,TRBJ2-1,NA
CASSSDSTYEQYF,TGTGCCAGCAGTTCCGACAGTACCTACGAGCAGTACTTC,NA,TRBV6-6,TRBJ2-7,NA